The 18 T cell receptor beta chains in this list originate from one sample, sequenced in a study of blood T cells in healthy people across ages. Combining a sample-barcoded 5' primer with a J-beta primer mix, a second PCR ran for roughly 7 to 12 cycles. TCRdb reprocessed the 5' RACE reads with MiXCR, giving one entry per CDR3 protein. The sample has 630,000 or so distinct CDR3 sequences, approximately 30% seen once. The sample was blood. The receptors derive from a woman older than 75 in good health.

To note about this clonotype: A much larger clone is a single base away; this may be a read error. The chain links TRBV20-1 to TRBJ2-7; TRBD2 is a possible D gene (6 bases). The J call may not be correct, given that the DNA end is closer to TRBJ2-5. The CDR3 has 15 residues. The V gene's germline CDR1 is DFQATT and CDR2 SNEGSKA (reference sequence). The DNA of the CDR3 is TGCAGTGCTAGAGAGCTGGAGGGAGCGAGAAAGACCCAGTACTTC. It is translated as CSARELEGARKTQYF.

The genes are TRBV2 and TRBJ1-2; D is undetermined. CDR1 and CDR2 from the germline V gene are SNHLY and FYNNEI. The CDR3 has 13 residues. V lost 6 bases and J lost 6, with 14 bases in between. The CDR3 reads CASRSEDDHGYTF. In DNA form, the CDR3 reads TGTGCCAGCAGGTCAGAGGACGATCATGGCTACACCTTC. Full variable domain (outside the CDR3, taken from reference TRBV2 and TRBJ1-2): EPEVTQTPSHQVTQMGQEVILRCVPISNHLYFYWYRQILGQKVEFLVSFYNNEISEKSEIFDDQFSVERPDGSNFTLKIRSTKLEDSAMYFCASRSEDDHGYTFGSGTRLTVV.

In its sample, this clonotype was seen many times. The chain recombines TRBV7-9 with TRBJ2-5, with D uncertain. Germline assignment: CDR1 SEHNR and CDR2 FQNEAQ (reference sequence). This CDR3 has 16 amino acids. V gave up 5 bases and J gave up 0 bases, with 16 bases separating them. CDR3 coding DNA: TGTGCCAGCAGCCTACGTGTAGGAATCAACCAAGAGACCCAGTACTTC. This gives the protein CASSLRVGINQETQYF.

This clonotype appeared a single time. V is TRBV20-1 and J is TRBJ2-1; 9 bases are shared with TRBD2. The junction had 6 bases not matched to a gene; V was cut back by 0 bases and J by 6 bases. CDR1 and CDR2 from the germline V gene are DFQATT and SNEGSKA (reference sequence). This CDR3 is 15 amino acids long. The CDR3 sequence is CSARDASGISNEQFF. DNA of the CDR3: TGCAGTGCTAGAGATGCTAGCGGGATTTCCAATGAGCAGTTCTTC.

Comments on this clonotype: Since a much larger clone is just one base distant, this may be a read error. This chain links TRBV3-1 with TRBJ1-2; D not certain. CDR3 length equals 15 residues. The germline gives CDR1 LGHDT, CDR2 YNNKEL (reference sequence). Trimming removed 5 bases at V and 8 bases at J, with 21 bases between. CDR3 sequence (DNA): TGTGCCAGCAGCTTGAGAGGCGCGGGAAGAGGCGGCTACACCTTC. Its protein is CASSLRGAGRGGYTF.

This clonotype was seen at least ten times. The J gene is TRBJ1-2, the V gene TRBV2, with 7 bases lining up with TRBD1. V gave up 6 bases and J gave up 8 bases; unmatched junction bases: 12. Germline-derived CDR1 and CDR2 are SNHLY and FYNNEI. The CDR3 sequence is 14 residues long. The CDR3 sequence: CASSLTDREAGYTF. CDR3 coding DNA: TGTGCCAGCAGCCTAACCGACAGGGAAGCCGGCTACACCTTC.

This clonotype appeared many times. A much larger clone lies a single base off, so this may be a read error. This sequence joins TRBV7-2 and TRBJ2-5; 9 nucleotides align to TRBD1. The CDR3 contains 15 residues. The junction had 15 bases not matched to a gene; V was cut back by 5 bases and J by 11 bases. Germline values: CDR1 SGHTA, CDR2 FQGNSA. In nucleotides, the CDR3 is TGTGCCAGCAGCACTGCGGGACAGGGCACCAATGAGCAGTACTTC. Protein sequence: CASSTAGQGTNEQYF.

A few counts support this clonotype. One end of the junction fails to match germline, which may point to a read error. V and J are TRBV15 and TRBJ2-3, with a weak D call TRBD2 (6 bases). The length of the CDR3 is 16 residues. The germline V gene encodes CDR1 LNHNV and CDR2 YYDKDF (reference sequence). CDR3 amino acids: CATCRGGTPVEDTQYF. The CDR3 DNA follows: TGTGCCACCTGCAGAGGAGGGACCCCGGTAGAGGATACGCAGTATTTT.

Many counts were recorded for this clonotype. Given a much more abundant clone one base away, this may be a read error. The chain couples TRBV5-1 to TRBJ2-5; no clear D. The J call may be incorrect, as the DNA end agrees better with TRBJ2-7. The germline V gene encodes CDR1 SGHRS and CDR2 YFSETQ. This CDR3 has 11 residues. In DNA, the CDR3 is TGTGCCAGCAGCTTAGCCCACGAGCAGTACTTC. It yields the protein CASSLAHEQYF.

This clonotype has only a few counts. This chain connects TRBV6-6 to TRBJ1-3, with D uncertain. CDR1 is MNHNY and CDR2 is SVGAGI in the germline V gene (reference sequence). With 3 bases removed from V and 3 bases from J, the gap between germline ends came to 0 bases. The CDR3 has 11 amino acids. The CDR3 DNA is TGTGCCAGCAGTTATGGAAACACCATATATTTT. Protein sequence: CASSYGNTIYF.

As to this clonotype: One base away lies a much larger clone, so this may be a sequencing read error. This chain links TRBV5-1 with TRBJ2-7; 12 positions match TRBD1. CDR3 length: 14 residues. Germline CDR1 is SGHRS and CDR2 is YFSETQ. Unmatched junction bases numbered 7, after V lost 3 bases and J lost 9 bases. This CDR3 reads CASSSGTGGVRQYF. The CDR3 DNA follows: TGCGCCAGCAGCTCCGGGACAGGGGGCGTCCGGCAGTACTTC.

On this clonotype itself: A much larger clone is a single base away; this may be a read error. This chain joins TRBV28 and TRBJ2-7; possible D gene TRBD1, 5 bases. The germline CDR1 and CDR2 sequences are MDHEN and SYDVKM. The CDR3 sequence is 11 residues long. CDR3: CGWGRSYERYF. The DNA of the CDR3 is TGTGGCTGGGGCAGATCCTACGAGCGGTACTTC.

This clonotype has just a few counts. The junction departs from germline at one end; a sequencing error may be responsible. The rearrangement links TRBV6-2 or TRBV6-3 to TRBJ1-6, with D unresolved. Per germline, CDR1 MNHEY and CDR2 SVGEGT. The CDR3 covers 13 residues. CDR3 loop: CASIRGYNSPPHF. CDR3 sequence (DNA): TGTGCCAGCATACGAGGCTATAATTCACCCCCCCACTTT.

The V call is TRBV20-1, the J call TRBJ1-1, with a possible D match to TRBD1 (6 bases). Germline V CDR1 and CDR2: DFQATT, SNEGSKA (reference sequence). This CDR3 region has 16 residues. Trimming took 2 bases from V and 3 from J, leaving 19 bases between them. In nucleotides, the CDR3 is TGCAGTGCTAGACAGACACAGGGCCTGGTGGACACTGAAGCTTTCTTT. Its translation is CSARQTQGLVDTEAFF.

The chain carries TRBV12-3 or TRBV12-4 and TRBJ1-2; 8 positions agree with TRBD1. The CDR3 is made up of 14 amino acids. Germline trimming cut 6 bases from V and 6 bases from J; bases unmatched to any gene: 9. The DNA for the CDR3 is TGTGCCAGCAGCCACAACCAGGGGGCGGATGGCTACACCTTC. Protein: CASSHNQGADGYTF.

At least ten counts were recorded for this clonotype. J is TRBJ2-7 and V is TRBV21-1; TRBD1 reflects the table's D call only, with no check against the DNA. TRBV21-1 is labeled a pseudogene. The CDR3 sequence is 16 residues long. The DNA of the CDR3 is TGTGCCAGCAGCAAAAGGACCGACAGGGAGACCCACGAGCAGTACTTC. Translating gives CASSKRTDRETHEQYF.

The rearrangement joins TRBV6-1 to TRBJ2-5, with 8 bases identical to TRBD1. CDR3 size: 15 residues. J was trimmed by 5 bases and V by 6 bases; bases with no gene match: 11. CDR1 is MNHNS, CDR2 SASEGT, per germline. The CDR3, as DNA: TGTGCCAGCAGAGGCGGACAGGGTGGTTTGGAGACCCAGTACTTC. Encoded protein: CASRGGQGGLETQYF.

The rearrangement links TRBV20-1 to TRBJ2-1; TRBD2 agrees at 11 bases. The germline V gene encodes CDR1 DFQATT and CDR2 SNEGSKA (reference sequence). V gave up 2 bases and J gave up 5 bases; unmatched junction bases: 5. The length of the CDR3 is 15 residues. The CDR3 is CSARLAGGPDNEQFF. CDR3 DNA sequence: TGCAGTGCTAGATTAGCGGGAGGGCCCGACAATGAGCAGTTCTTC.